Detailed here is one T cell receptor (beta chain). The antigen is not known. The sample originates from a study of CD8 T cells in ankylosing spondylitis. The CDR3 extends over 16 amino acids. V was shortened by 4 bases and J by 3 bases, with 19 bases between the two germline ends. Germline V gene data show CDR1 as DFQATT and CDR2 as SNEGSKA (reference sequence). It was by quantitative 5'-RACE with molecular barcodes that TCR beta libraries were made. A single record per CDR3 protein comes from TCRdb applying MiXCR to the 5' RACE reads. This repertoire shows some 450,000 distinct CDR3 sequences, approximately 17% found once; its top ten account for 0.85% to 1.3%. Study-wide points: A motif of roughly 8 highly homologous TCR beta variants was seen as apparently characteristic of ankylosing spondylitis blood. Matched ankylosing spondylitis synovial fluid reportedly showed significant enrichment of disease-linked clones. Disease-associated clonotypes exhibited CD8+ identity and were relatively infrequent in peripheral blood. Prior literature has documented some motif variants in synovial fluid and blood from reactive arthritis.

This chain connects TRBV20-1 to TRBJ2-1, with D maybe TRBD2 (6 bases). Sequenced sample: blood, either unsorted or a sorted T cell fraction (not recorded which). This receptor was identified in a male donor with ankylosing spondylitis. The CDR3, as DNA: TGCAGTGCTACCCCTTCACTAGCAGCGAGCTACAATGAGCAGTTCTTC. Its protein is CSATPSLAASYNEQFF.